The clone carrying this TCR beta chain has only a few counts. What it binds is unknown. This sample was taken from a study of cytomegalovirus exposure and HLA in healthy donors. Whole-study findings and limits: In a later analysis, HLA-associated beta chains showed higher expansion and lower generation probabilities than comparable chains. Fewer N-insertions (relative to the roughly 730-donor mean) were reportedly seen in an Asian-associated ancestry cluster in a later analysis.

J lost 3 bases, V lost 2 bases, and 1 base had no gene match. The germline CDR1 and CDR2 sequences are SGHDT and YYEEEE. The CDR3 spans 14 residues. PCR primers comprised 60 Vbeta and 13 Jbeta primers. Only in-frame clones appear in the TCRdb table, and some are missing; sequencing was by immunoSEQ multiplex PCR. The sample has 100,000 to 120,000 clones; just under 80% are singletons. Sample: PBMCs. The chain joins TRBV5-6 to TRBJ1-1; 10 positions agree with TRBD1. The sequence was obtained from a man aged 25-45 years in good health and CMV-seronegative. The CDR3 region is CASSFGTGDTEAFF. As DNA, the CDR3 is TGTGCCAGCAGCTTCGGGACAGGGGACACTGAAGCTTTCTTT.